This is a list of T cell receptor beta chains from one sample in a study of T cells in Graves' hyperthyroidism and ophthalmopathy. TCRdb reprocessed the multiplex PCR reads with MiXCR, giving one entry per CDR3 protein. The top ten hold roughly 20% of the sample, which has about 400,000 distinct CDR3 sequences, roughly 15% seen once. The sample taken for sequencing was blood. All receptors derive from a woman aged 60-75 years with Graves' ophthalmopathy. The CDR3 runs from the conserved cysteine through the conserved F or W. The D gene is left open where the match is weak. Some rows have no size entry. The others give once, few or many, or a class for an expanded clone.

J gene	D gene	V gene	clone size	CDR3 protein	CDR3 DNA
TRBJ2-2	TRBD2	TRBV19	many	CASSGGAGRTGELFF	TGTGCCAGTAGCGGGGGGGCGGGCCGGACCGGGGAGCTGTTTTTT
TRBJ2-7	TRBD1	TRBV29-1	few	CSVTRQGLFDEQYF	TGCAGCGTTACCCGACAGGGATTATTCGACGAGCAGTACTTC
TRBJ2-1	.	TRBV7-2	many	CASSLVPPNEQFF	TGTGCCAGCAGCTTAGTGCCCCCCAATGAGCAGTTCTTC
TRBJ2-7	TRBD1	TRBV19	.	CASSPDRVGYEQYF	TGTGCCAGTAGCCCGGACAGGGTAGGGTACGAGCAGTACTTC
TRBJ2-7	.	TRBV27	many	CASSGVEGAAYEQYF	TGTGCCAGCAGTGGTGTGGAGGGGGCCGCCTACGAGCAGTACTTC
TRBJ2-7	TRBD1	TRBV6-1	medium-sized	CASSRTGGRYEQYF	TGTGCCAGCAGCAGGACAGGGGGCCGGTACGAGCAGTACTTC
TRBJ1-1	.	TRBV6-6	many	CASSYSEGLGTEAFF	TGTGCCAGCAGTTACTCGGAGGGTTTGGGCACTGAAGCTTTCTTT
TRBJ1-5	.	TRBV12-3/TRBV12-4	.	CASSLNGPNQPQHF	TGTGCCAGCAGTTTAAATGGGCCCAATCAGCCCCAGCATTTT
TRBJ2-1	TRBD2	TRBV20-1	many	CSARDSGPSGLYNEQFF	TGCAGTGCTAGAGATTCGGGCCCTAGCGGACTCTACAATGAGCAGTTCTTC
TRBJ2-3	.	TRBV11-2	many	CASSLQQRDTQYF	TGTGCCAGCAGCTTACAACAGCGGGATACGCAGTATTTT
TRBJ2-7	.	TRBV11-2	.	CASSSRDSRYEQYF	TGTGCCAGCAGCTCCCGGGACTCAAGATACGAGCAGTACTTC
TRBJ2-7	.	TRBV28	many	CASSFPPLEGEQYF	TGTGCCAGCAGTTTCCCACCCCTAGAGGGGGAGCAGTACTTC
TRBJ2-3	TRBD1	TRBV27	many	CASSPRQGAWTDTQYF	TGTGCCAGCAGTCCCCGACAGGGGGCATGGACAGATACGCAGTATTTT
TRBJ2-1	TRBD2	TRBV27	many	CASSFPGRARQFF	TGTGCCAGCAGTTTTCCCGGGAGGGCCCGGCAGTTCTTC
TRBJ2-5	TRBD1	TRBV11-2	many	CASSPDRPETQYF	TGTGCCAGCAGCCCGGACAGGCCAGAGACCCAGTACTTC
TRBJ1-4	TRBD1	TRBV6-1	many	CASSLGTGATNEKLFF	TGTGCCAGCAGCCTGGGGACAGGGGCTACTAATGAAAAACTGTTTTTT
TRBJ1-5	.	TRBV15	.	CATSRRGPQHF	TGTGCCACCAGCAGGAGAGGGCCCCAGCATTTT
TRBJ2-6	.	TRBV24-1	.	CATSDTLGANVLTF	TGTGCCACCAGTGACACCCTCGGGGCCAACGTCCTGACTTTC
TRBJ2-5	TRBD2	TRBV20-1	many	CSARSSGIQETQYF	TGCAGTGCTAGGTCTAGCGGGATACAAGAGACCCAGTACTTC
TRBJ1-4	TRBD1	TRBV29-1	.	CSVLFRDRGRYEELFF	TGCAGCGTTCTTTTCCGGGACAGGGGGCGTTATGAAGAACTGTTTTTT
TRBJ2-7	TRBD2	TRBV20-1	many	CSARVAGINEQYF	TGCAGTGCTAGAGTAGCGGGGATCAACGAGCAGTACTTC
TRBJ2-1	TRBD2	TRBV2	many	CASSETNPGLAGGEQFF	TGTGCCAGCAGTGAAACGAACCCGGGACTAGCGGGAGGTGAGCAGTTCTTC
TRBJ2-5	TRBD2	TRBV9	few	CASSARGGLAKETQYF	TGTGCCAGCAGCGCGAGAGGGGGACTAGCGAAAGAGACCCAGTACTTC
TRBJ1-5	TRBD1	TRBV6-1	few	CASSHDRGGNQPQHF	TGTGCCAGCAGCCACGACAGGGGTGGCAATCAGCCCCAGCATTTT
TRBJ2-1	TRBD1	TRBV20-1	many	CSVSKGQGENEQFF	TGCAGTGTCAGCAAGGGACAGGGGGAGAATGAGCAGTTCTTC
TRBJ2-7	.	TRBV5-1	.	CASRQGTGSGEQYF	TGCGCCAGCAGGCAAGGGACTGGGAGTGGGGAGCAGTACTTC
TRBJ2-1	.	TRBV28	.	CASSLWGTAYNEQFF	TGTGCCAGCAGTTTATGGGGGACCGCCTACAATGAGCAGTTCTTC
TRBJ2-1	TRBD2	TRBV28	few	CASSLSPSGREGFF	TGTGCCAGCAGTTTATCCCCTAGCGGGAGGGAAGGGTTCTTC
TRBJ1-2	TRBD1	TRBV27	once	CASSLRPGTANYGYTF	TGTGCCAGCAGTTTAAGGCCCGGGACAGCTAACTATGGCTACACCTTC